The 29 T cell receptor beta chains presented below share a single source sample, sequenced in a study of regulatory T cells in long-lasting Graves disease. Stated time point: persistent/refractory GD, antithyroid drugs over 5 years with positive TRAb. Construction of the TCR library relied on RNA isolated from PBMCs. To make TCR beta libraries, researchers used iRepertoire HTBI primers and Arm-PCR of CDR3 regions. One entry per CDR3 protein, called by TCRdb with MiXCR from the multiplex PCR reads. The table lists about 340,000 distinct CDR3 sequences, about 20% of them singletons. The specimen comprised peripheral blood mononuclear cells (PBMCs), sampled when the disease was refractory, from a patient treated with antithyroid drugs. These receptors were taken from a female donor with Graves disease.

In this sample, this clonotype turned up a few times. The chain is built from TRBV15 and TRBJ2-5; D is perhaps TRBD1 or TRBD2 (6 bases each). Deletions cut 9 bases from V and 7 bases from J, with 18 bases between. The CDR3 runs to 13 residues. Germline V gives CDR1 LNHNV, CDR2 YYDKDF (reference sequence). CDR3 coding DNA: TGTGCCACTGGGGGGAACAGGGAATCGACCCAGTACTTC. The encoded protein is CATGGNRESTQYF.

At least ten counts were recorded for this clonotype. J is TRBJ2-5 and V is TRBV20-1; the D gene is possibly TRBD1 (6 bases). The V and J ends lost 1 base and 3 bases respectively, with 6 bases between them. The CDR3 contains 12 residues. Germline V gene lookup returns CDR1 DFQATT and CDR2 SNEGSKA (reference sequence). DNA for the CDR3: TGCAGTGCTAGAGGGGACAAAGAGACCCAGTACTTC. Its protein is CSARGDKETQYF.

In this sample, this clonotype turned up many times. V usage is TRBV18 and J usage is TRBJ2-3, with D tentatively TRBD1 (5 bases). Trimming took off 3 bases at V and 5 bases at J, with 9 bases between the two ends. Per germline, CDR1 KGHSH and CDR2 LQKENI. The CDR3 loop spans 13 amino acids. CDR3 protein: CASSPKGVDTQYF. CDR3 bases: TGTGCCAGCTCACCCAAAGGGGTAGATACGCAGTATTTT.

This clonotype was found a few times. The rearrangement uses TRBV5-1 and TRBJ2-1, with D possibly being TRBD2 (6 bases). V lost 3 bases and J lost 9, with 10 bases in between. The CDR3 totals 12 residues. CDR1 is SGHRS and CDR2 is YFSETQ in the germline V gene. The CDR3 bases are TGCGCCAGCAGCTACCTGGGGGGTGAGCAGTTCTTC. Its translation: CASSYLGGEQFF.

This clonotype has at least ten counts. This chain joins TRBV11-2 and TRBJ1-4, with no clear D. The germline V gene has CDR1 SGHAT and CDR2 FQNNGV. This CDR3 is built from 18 residues. V gave up 3 bases and J gave up 4 bases, with 21 bases separating them. CDR3 sequence reads: CASSFLPMEQYYNEKLFF. In nucleotides, the CDR3 is TGTGCCAGCAGCTTCTTACCTATGGAACAGTATTATAATGAAAAACTGTTTTTT.

This clonotype occurred once. A much larger clonotype is one base distant, so this may be a read error. The genes are TRBV27 and TRBJ2-7; D ambiguous. The CDR3 is 15 amino acids. In germline, CDR1 is MNHEY, CDR2 SMNVEV (reference sequence). Trimming removed 6 bases at V and 0 bases at J, with 15 bases between. CDR3 loop: CASRTPRRNSYEQYF. Written as DNA, the CDR3 is TGTGCCAGCAGGACCCCGAGACGGAACTCCTACGAGCAGTACTTC.

This clonotype was found many times. The chain joins TRBV20-1 to TRBJ2-7; tentative D call: TRBD1 (6 bases). The germline V and J ends were trimmed by 1 base and 0 bases, with 16 bases remaining between them. Germline V gene sequence: CDR1 DFQATT, CDR2 SNEGSKA (reference sequence). This CDR3 region has 16 residues. The CDR3 nucleotides are TGCAGTGCTAGAGCCCTTAGACAGGCGCACTCCTACGAGCAGTACTTC. It codes for CSARALRQAHSYEQYF.

The gene calls are TRBV18 and TRBJ2-7; D tentatively fits TRBD1 or TRBD2 (5 bases each). There are 14 residues in the CDR3. Germline V gives CDR1 KGHSH, CDR2 LQKENI. Between the trimmed V and J ends, which lost 8 bases and 2 bases, there was a span of 16 bases. CDR3 nucleotide sequence: TGTGCCAGCAGTAGGGGCGGGCGCGCCTACGAGCAGTACTTC. This encodes CASSRGGRAYEQYF. Full variable domain (missing parts from reference TRBV18 and TRBJ2-7): NAGVMQNPRHLVRRRGQEARLRCSPMKGHSHVYWYRQLPEEGLKFMVYLQKENIIDESGMPKERFSAEFPKEGPSILRIQQVVRGDSAAYFCASSRGGRAYEQYFGPGTRLTVT.

This clonotype was counted many times. The V call is TRBV11-2, the J call TRBJ2-5; 10 bases fit TRBD1. CDR1 is SGHAT, CDR2 FQNNGV, per germline. The CDR3 contains 15 residues. J lost 5 bases, V lost 5 bases, and 8 bases had no gene match. The CDR3 bases are TGTGCCAGCAGCGCCCGGGACAGGGGTTGGGAGACCCAGTACTTC. This translates into CASSARDRGWETQYF. The whole variable domain, remainder taken from reference TRBV11-2 and TRBJ2-5, is EAGVAQSPRYKIIEKRQSVAFWCNPISGHATLYWYQQILGQGPKLLIQFQNNGVVDDSQLPKDRFSAERLKGVDSTLKIQPAKLEDSAVYLCASSARDRGWETQYFGPGTRLLVL.

This clonotype has a single count. One base away lies a much larger clone, so this may be a sequencing read error. The gene calls are TRBV12-3 or TRBV12-4 and TRBJ1-3; D not resolved. The CDR3 totals 15 residues. The CDR3 is CASSIAGGTGHTIYF. CDR3 nucleotide sequence: TGTGCCAGCAGTATCGCAGGAGGCACTGGACACACCATATATTTT.

The chain links TRBV6-1 to TRBJ2-1; D might be TRBD2 (6 bases). Germline lookup yields CDR1 MNHNS and CDR2 SASEGT. V dropped 10 bases and J dropped 10 bases, with 20 bases sitting between them. The CDR3 extends over 13 amino acids. CDR3 nucleotide sequence: TGTGCCACCTTGCGGGACTGGGCGGGGGAGCAGTTCTTC. This sequence encodes CATLRDWAGEQFF.

This clonotype was picked up many times. This rearrangement joins TRBV7-8 to TRBJ2-6; possibly TRBD1 or TRBD2 for D (5 bases each). Germline CDR1 is SGHVS and CDR2 is FQNEAQ. The CDR3 has 18 amino acids. V was trimmed by 2 bases and J by 2 bases, leaving 16 bases between them. The CDR3 loop reads CASSLSKAGTTGANVLTF. CDR3 sequence (DNA): TGTGCCAGCAGCTTATCCAAAGCCGGGACGACTGGGGCCAACGTCCTGACTTTC.

This clonotype came up many times. This chain joins TRBV10-2 and TRBJ2-2; 10 bases are a match to TRBD2. This CDR3 spans 16 amino acids. The germline V gene encodes CDR1 WSHSY and CDR2 SAAADI. V lost 6 bases and J lost 7; bases outside the gene matches: 11. CDR3 nucleotides: TGCGCCAGCAGGTCGGGGGCTAGCGGGAGTAACGGGGAGCTGTTTTTT. Amino acid sequence: CASRSGASGSNGELFF.

There are many counts of this clonotype. The chain combines TRBV15 with TRBJ1-2; D ambiguous. CDR3 size: 13 residues. Trimming removed 1 base at V and 8 bases at J, with 11 bases between. From germline, CDR1 is LNHNV and CDR2 YYDKDF (reference sequence). The CDR3 spells CATSRVSLEGYTF. CDR3 nucleotide sequence: TGTGCCACCAGCAGAGTTAGTTTAGAGGGCTACACCTTC.

This clonotype has more than one count but fewer than ten. The chain carries TRBV18 and TRBJ2-6; possible D gene TRBD1, 6 bases. CDR1 and CDR2 (germline): KGHSH, LQKENI. V lost 2 bases and J lost 4, with 9 bases in between. This CDR3 comprises 15 residues. CDR3 loop: CASSPGTTGANVLTF. CDR3 sequence (DNA): TGTGCCAGCTCACCAGGGACAACGGGGGCCAACGTCCTGACTTTC.

Many counts were recorded for this clonotype. This chain uses TRBV7-3 with TRBJ1-2; 9 positions agree with TRBD1. Trimming cost V 5 bases and J 6 bases; bases outside gene matches: 4. The CDR3 sequence is 13 residues long. CDR1 and CDR2 (germline): SGHTA, FQGTGA. For the CDR3, the DNA is TGTGCCAGCAGCGCCGGGACAGGGCATGGCTACACCTTC. This codes for CASSAGTGHGYTF.

This clonotype occurred many times. The chain joins TRBV12-3 or TRBV12-4 to TRBJ1-2, with no clear D. This CDR3 spans 14 amino acids. V lost 1 base and J 2 bases, leaving 8 bases between the germline ends. This chain's CDR3 is CASSLGLVNYGYTF. The CDR3 coding sequence is TGTGCCAGCAGTTTAGGTTTAGTGAACTATGGCTACACCTTC.

This clonotype turned up a few times. The J gene is TRBJ1-5, the V gene TRBV19; 10 bases fit TRBD1. From germline, CDR1 is LNHDA and CDR2 SQIVND (reference sequence). There are 16 residues in the CDR3. V lost 3 bases and J lost 6; bases outside the gene matches: 8. CDR3 loop: CASSIADRGMSQPQHF. The CDR3 DNA sequence: TGTGCCAGTAGTATCGCGGACAGGGGGATGAGTCAGCCCCAGCATTTT.

This chain joins TRBV15 and TRBJ2-6, with 7 nucleotides matching TRBD2. CDR3 length: 22 residues. Germline CDR1 and CDR2: LNHNV and YYDKDF (reference sequence). V dropped 1 base and J dropped 1; count of bases not matched to a gene: 19. The CDR3 DNA sequence: TGTGCCACCAGCAGAGCAAGGCCTGGGCGAGGCGGGAGTGGATCTGGGGCCAACGTCCTGACTTTC. It codes for CATSRARPGRGGSGSGANVLTF.

This clonotype was found many times. The V gene is TRBV11-2, the J gene TRBJ1-5, with D hard to call. Germline V CDR1 and CDR2: SGHAT, FQNNGV. Between the trimmed V and J ends, which lost 1 base and 6 bases, there was a span of 7 bases. The CDR3 covers 13 residues. The CDR3 protein is CASSLGKAQPQHF. In nucleotides, the CDR3 is TGTGCCAGCAGCTTAGGGAAGGCTCAGCCCCAGCATTTT.

This clonotype was recorded a few times. The genes are TRBV10-3 and TRBJ1-6; 7 bases line up with TRBD1. Germline assignment: CDR1 ENHRY and CDR2 SYGVKD. The ends lost 3 bases at V and 11 bases at J; junction bases unmatched: 13. The CDR3 runs 16 residues. This CDR3 reads CAISDGTAGQVPPLHF. The CDR3 DNA sequence: TGTGCCATCAGTGATGGGACAGCGGGCCAGGTACCACCCCTCCACTTT.

This CDR3 is CASGLVSGIDYSYEQYF. As DNA, the CDR3 is TGTGCTAGTGGTTTGGTAAGTGGTATCGACTACTCCTACGAGCAGTACTTC. The rearrangement joins TRBV12-5 to TRBJ2-7, with D possibly TRBD2 on 5 matching bases. The CDR3 extends over 17 amino acids. Germline V lookup: CDR1 LGHNT, CDR2 FRNRAP. V was shortened by 0 bases and J by 0 bases, with 15 bases between the two germline ends.

This chain uses TRBV9 with TRBJ2-4, with 8 bases matching TRBD2. Germline V gene data show CDR1 as SGDLS and CDR2 as YYNGEE. The ends lost 5 bases at V and 3 bases at J; junction bases unmatched: 10. This CDR3 has 16 amino acids. The CDR3 here is CASSQSPREDKNIQYF. The CDR3 coding sequence is TGTGCCAGCAGTCAATCCCCGCGGGAGGACAAAAACATTCAGTACTTC. Full variable domain (outside the CDR3, taken from reference TRBV9 and TRBJ2-4): DSGVTQTPKHLITATGQRVTLRCSPRSGDLSVYWYQQSLDQGLQFLIQYYNGEERAKGNILERFSAQQFPDLHSELNLSSLELGDSALYFCASSQSPREDKNIQYFGAGTRLSVL.

The chain combines TRBV20-1 with TRBJ2-7; D is perhaps TRBD1 or TRBD2 (5 bases each). The CDR3 consists of 14 residues. Germline V gives CDR1 DFQATT, CDR2 SNEGSKA (reference sequence). The V end lost 6 bases, the J end lost 7 bases, and 22 bases lay between the germline ends. CDR3 DNA sequence: TGCAGTGCCAGTCTTGGGGGTCGCTTGGGTGAGCAGTACTTC. This translates into CSASLGGRLGEQYF.

This clonotype showed up many times. V usage is TRBV4-1 and J usage is TRBJ1-1; maybe TRBD1 (5 bases). V was cut by 4 bases and J by 0 bases, with 15 bases left in between. The CDR3 is made up of 16 amino acids. Germline-derived CDR1 and CDR2 are MGHRA and YSYEKL. In nucleotides, the CDR3 is TGCGCCAGCAGCCTCGACAGTTCACTGATGAACACTGAAGCTTTCTTT. This gives the protein CASSLDSSLMNTEAFF.

This clonotype was recorded at least ten times. The V call is TRBV30, the J call TRBJ2-7, with 7 bases identical to TRBD1. CDR3 size: 13 residues. Per the germline V gene, CDR1 is GTSNPN and CDR2 is SVGIG (reference sequence). The V segment lost 8 bases and the J segment 0 bases; nucleotides outside the gene matches: 7. The CDR3, as DNA: TGTGCCACCCGACAGGGCGCCTCCTACGAGCAGTACTTC. Protein sequence: CATRQGASYEQYF.

This clonotype has a count of ten or more. The rearrangement links TRBV6-1 to TRBJ2-7; D not resolved. Trimming cost V 9 bases and J 5 bases, with 11 bases left between them. The length of the CDR3 is 11 residues. From germline, CDR1 is MNHNS and CDR2 SASEGT. This CDR3 is CASLRGDEQYF. In nucleotides, the CDR3 is TGTGCCAGTCTCCGTGGAGACGAGCAGTACTTC.

Ten or more counts support this clonotype. V and J are TRBV12-3 or TRBV12-4 and TRBJ2-7; D possibly corresponds to TRBD1 (6 bases). The CDR3 is made up of 14 amino acids. The V and J ends lost 6 bases and 0 bases respectively, with 12 bases between them. The CDR3 DNA reads TGTGCCAGCAGGAGGACAGTGAGCTCCTACGAGCAGTACTTC. Translating gives CASRRTVSSYEQYF.

This clonotype has ten or more counts. The chain is built from TRBV7-2 and TRBJ1-1; the D gene is possibly TRBD1 (6 bases). Trimming left V 4 bases short and J 6 bases short, with 18 bases between. Germline V gene lookup returns CDR1 SGHTA and CDR2 FQGNSA. The CDR3 spans 15 residues. In DNA, the CDR3 is TGTGCCAGCAGCTACCGGACAGCTGGCTCCGCTGAAGCTTTCTTT. It codes for CASSYRTAGSAEAFF.